This T cell receptor beta chain comes out of a study of T cells expressing NK-cell markers. Findings of the study overall: As a fraction of CD8+ T cells, dominant NKG2C+ clonotypes reached about 1.0-7.5% in more than five donors.

A note on this clonotype: Its cognate antigen is unknown.

The authors generated TCR beta cDNA through 5'RACE template switching with UMIs. From the 5' RACE reads, TCRdb lists one entry per CDR3 protein and no DNA. Its table lists 350,000 to 500,000 distinct CDR3 sequences. The V gene's germline CDR1 is SGHTA and CDR2 FQGNSA. The CDR3 extends over 18 amino acids. This clonotype was obtained from a woman aged 18-69 years in good health. This chain joins TRBV7-2 and TRBJ2-4; the D gene TCRdb calls, TRBD1, cannot be checked with no DNA. The sequencing input was blood T cells: a sorted CD56 or NKG2C T cell subset, CD4+ or CD8+ T cells, or bulk PBMC T cells (not recorded which). The CDR3 loop is CASSLAGQGLAGKNIQYF. Drawing the rest from reference TRBV7-2 and TRBJ2-4, the complete variable domain is GAGVSQSPSNKVTEKGKDVELRCDPISGHTALYWYRQSLGQGLEFLIYFQGNSAPDKSGLPSDRFSAERTGGSVSTLTIQRTQQEDSAVYLCASSLAGQGLAGKNIQYFGAGTRLSVL.